This TCR beta chain was sequenced in a study of T-cell reconstitution after alpha-beta-depleted transplantation in children. Study-level points and caveats: There were reportedly several hundred expanded graft clones from which alpha-beta T cells came about two months after transplant. After transplant, high TCRbeta diversity at day 60 in some patients arose from surviving recipient T cells and thymic progenitors. By one year post-transplant, T-cell counts and diversity largely arose from T cells that were newly produced.

This clonotype was seen only a few times. The antigen remains unidentified. CDR3 length equals 17 residues. The V gene end was trimmed by 6 bases and the J gene end by 0 bases; junction bases not matched to a gene: 9. Germline V lookup: CDR1 SGHRS, CDR2 YFSETQ. The TCRbeta library incorporated unique molecular identifiers. Via MiXCR, TCRdb re-called the PCR reads, giving one row per CDR3 protein. The table includes hundreds of thousands of distinct CDR3 sequences, 15% to 20% detected once. This TCR was recovered from a male patient younger than 18 who had a stem cell transplant for acute lymphoblastic leukemia, so the T cells may come from the graft donor. Sequences were derived from PBMCs, mostly from graft donor cells, sampled 360 days after TCRalphabeta/CD19-depleted stem cell transplant. J is TRBJ2-6 and V is TRBV5-1; 7 bases are a match to TRBD1. CDR3: CASTPPTGNSGANVLTF. The CDR3 nucleotides read TGCGCCAGCACCCCTCCGACAGGGAACTCTGGGGCCAACGTCCTGACTTTC.